This TCR beta chain was obtained from a study of blood T cells in healthy people across ages. With a J-beta primer mix and a sample-barcoded 5' primer, a second PCR ran about 7 to 12 cycles. At least 2.5 million CDR3-containing paired-end reads were obtained per sample. A single record per CDR3 protein comes from TCRdb applying MiXCR to the 5' RACE reads. Of 550,000 to 800,000 distinct CDR3 sequences in the sample, about 32% were seen once. This CDR3 region has 13 residues. Germline CDR1 is MDHEN and CDR2 is SYDVKM. Trimming shortened V by 5 bases and J by 5 bases, and 11 bases separated the two germline ends. Only one count was recorded for this clonotype.

The sequencing sample was made of blood. The chain uses TRBV28 and TRBJ2-3; a possible D gene is TRBD1 (6 bases). This receptor was identified in a woman older than 75 in good health. The CDR3 spells CASSSQGLDTQYF. The CDR3 nucleotides read TGTGCCAGCAGTAGTCAGGGGCTAGATACGCAGTATTTT.